A selection of T cell receptor beta chains follows, all from one sample in a study of OX40 agonist ivuxolimab in advanced cancers. TCRdb's copy holds only in-frame clones and misses some; the assay was immunoSEQ multiplex PCR. The table has some 80,000 clones, over 70% seen once. Material: CD4+ or CD8+ T cells sorted from blood, obtained in a trial of the OX40 agonist ivuxolimab. The source of these receptors is an adult with an advanced solid tumor such as melanoma, head and neck, liver or kidney cancer. Both conserved end residues are trimmed from each CDR3. Each record gives: V gene, J gene, clone size, CDR3 protein. A clone size is listed for some rows: how often the clone was seen (once, few, many), or a class if it is expanded.

v_gene: TRBV5-1
j_gene: TRBJ1-4
abundance: NA
CDR3aa: ASSLGEKLF

v_gene: TRBV11-2
j_gene: TRBJ1-5
abundance: once
CDR3aa: ASSLSSWGSNQPQH

v_gene: TRBV18
j_gene: TRBJ1-1
abundance: NA
CDR3aa: ASSPGAGRYTEAF

v_gene: TRBV30
j_gene: TRBJ1-1
abundance: NA
CDR3aa: AWSGPGTMNTEAF

v_gene: TRBV9
j_gene: TRBJ1-4
abundance: NA
CDR3aa: ASSVGGQEKLF

v_gene: TRBV30
j_gene: TRBJ1-1
abundance: NA
CDR3aa: AWEQILNTEAF

v_gene: TRBV6-5
j_gene: TRBJ1-1
abundance: NA
CDR3aa: ASSGSGRVNTEAF

v_gene: TRBV18
j_gene: TRBJ2-7
abundance: NA
CDR3aa: ASSSGQGYEQY

v_gene: TRBV5-1
j_gene: TRBJ2-3
abundance: NA
CDR3aa: ASSAWRPTESTDTQY

v_gene: TRBV6-6
j_gene: TRBJ1-3
abundance: few
CDR3aa: ASSFAASSGNTIY

v_gene: TRBV28
j_gene: TRBJ1-2
abundance: NA
CDR3aa: ASSIRDRGPGYT

v_gene: TRBV30
j_gene: TRBJ1-2
abundance: NA
CDR3aa: AWSRTGRNNGYT

v_gene: TRBV7-8
j_gene: TRBJ2-1
abundance: once
CDR3aa: ASSPTGGATYNEQF

v_gene: TRBV4-2
j_gene: TRBJ2-7
abundance: NA
CDR3aa: ASSQPMTSGLAGPYEQY

v_gene: TRBV5-3
j_gene: TRBJ1-6
abundance: NA
CDR3aa: ARRPGGFNSPLH

v_gene: TRBV6-5
j_gene: TRBJ1-5
abundance: NA
CDR3aa: ASSYRGGQPQH

v_gene: TRBV4-2
j_gene: TRBJ2-7
abundance: NA
CDR3aa: ASSQERNLAGASYEQY

v_gene: TRBV5-1
j_gene: TRBJ2-3
abundance: once
CDR3aa: ASSLEGRGRTDTQY

v_gene: TRBV6-6
j_gene: TRBJ2-7
abundance: NA
CDR3aa: ASSSGFEQY

v_gene: TRBV6-1
j_gene: TRBJ1-3
abundance: NA
CDR3aa: ASSGGGSGGNTIY